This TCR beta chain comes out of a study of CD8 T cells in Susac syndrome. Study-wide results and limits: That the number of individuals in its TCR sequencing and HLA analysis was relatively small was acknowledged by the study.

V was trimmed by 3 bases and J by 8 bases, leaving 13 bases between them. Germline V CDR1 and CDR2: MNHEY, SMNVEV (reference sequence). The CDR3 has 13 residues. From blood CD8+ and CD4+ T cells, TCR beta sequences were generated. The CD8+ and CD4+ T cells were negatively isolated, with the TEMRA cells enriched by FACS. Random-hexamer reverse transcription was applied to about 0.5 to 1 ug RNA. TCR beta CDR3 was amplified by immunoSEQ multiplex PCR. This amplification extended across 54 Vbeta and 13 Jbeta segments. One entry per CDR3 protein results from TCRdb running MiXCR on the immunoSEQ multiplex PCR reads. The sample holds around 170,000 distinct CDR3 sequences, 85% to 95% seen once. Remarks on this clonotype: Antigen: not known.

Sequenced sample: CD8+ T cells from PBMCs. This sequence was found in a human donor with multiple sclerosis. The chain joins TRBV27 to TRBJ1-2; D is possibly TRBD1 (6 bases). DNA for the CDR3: TGTGCCAGCAGTTTTGGCAGGGGAACCGGCTACACCTTC. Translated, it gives CASSFGRGTGYTF.